This TCR beta chain stems from a study of blood T cells in healthy people across ages. Study details: Researchers report that template switching captured about one barcoded beta molecule per two T cells.

V lost 4 bases and J lost 5, with 11 bases in between. This CDR3 contains 13 residues. Next came a second PCR, run for about 7 to 12 cycles, which used a sample-barcoded 5' primer along with a J-beta primer mix. Via MiXCR, TCRdb re-called the 5' RACE reads, giving one row per CDR3 protein. The data show approximately 800,000 distinct CDR3 sequences, 55% to 70% seen once. Sequenced material: blood. This chain links TRBV12-3 or TRBV12-4 with TRBJ1-1, with TRBD1 as a possible D gene (5 bases). The source is a man under 40 in good health. The CDR3 nucleotides read TGTGCCAGCAGTTCCCTGGGACGGACTGAAGCTTTCTTT. It yields the protein CASSSLGRTEAFF.